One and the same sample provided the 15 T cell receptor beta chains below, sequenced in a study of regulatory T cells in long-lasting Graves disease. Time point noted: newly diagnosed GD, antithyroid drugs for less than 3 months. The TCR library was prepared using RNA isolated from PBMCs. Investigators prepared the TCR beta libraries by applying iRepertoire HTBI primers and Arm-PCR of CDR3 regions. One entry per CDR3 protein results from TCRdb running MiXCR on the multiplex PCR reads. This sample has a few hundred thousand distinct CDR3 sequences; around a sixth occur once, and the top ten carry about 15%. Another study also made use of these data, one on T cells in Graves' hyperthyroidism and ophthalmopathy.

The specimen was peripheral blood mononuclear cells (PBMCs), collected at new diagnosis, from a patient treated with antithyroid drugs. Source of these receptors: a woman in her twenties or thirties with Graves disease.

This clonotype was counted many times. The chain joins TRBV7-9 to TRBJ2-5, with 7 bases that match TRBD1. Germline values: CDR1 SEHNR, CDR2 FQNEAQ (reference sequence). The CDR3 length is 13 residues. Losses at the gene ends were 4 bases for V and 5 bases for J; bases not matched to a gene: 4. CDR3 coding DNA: TGTGCCAGCAGCTCAGGGGGAGAGGAGACCCAGTACTTC. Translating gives CASSSGGEETQYF.

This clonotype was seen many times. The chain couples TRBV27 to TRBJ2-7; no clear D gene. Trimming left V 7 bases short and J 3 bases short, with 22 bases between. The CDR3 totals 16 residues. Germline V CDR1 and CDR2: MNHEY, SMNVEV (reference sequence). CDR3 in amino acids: CASTRRAGNYYYEQYF. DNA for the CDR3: TGTGCCAGCACCCGAAGGGCAGGTAACTACTACTACGAGCAGTACTTC.

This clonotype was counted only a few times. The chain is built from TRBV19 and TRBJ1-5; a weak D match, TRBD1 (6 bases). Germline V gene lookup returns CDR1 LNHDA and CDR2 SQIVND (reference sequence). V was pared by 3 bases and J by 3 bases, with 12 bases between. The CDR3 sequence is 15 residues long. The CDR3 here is CASSIEDSHNQPQHF. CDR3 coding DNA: TGTGCCAGTAGTATTGAGGACAGTCACAATCAGCCCCAGCATTTT.

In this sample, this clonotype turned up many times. CDR3 nucleotide sequence: TGTGCCAGCACCATGGGAAGCAATCAGCCCCAGCATTTT. Translated: CASTMGSNQPQHF. The chain employs TRBV12-3 or TRBV12-4 and TRBJ1-5; D is uncertain. V lost 7 bases, J lost 1 base, and 8 bases lay in between. CDR3 length equals 13 residues.

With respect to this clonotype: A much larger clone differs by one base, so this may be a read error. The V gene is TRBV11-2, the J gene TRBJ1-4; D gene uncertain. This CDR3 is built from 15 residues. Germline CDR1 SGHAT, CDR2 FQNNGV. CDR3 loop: CASRLPHGDNEELFF. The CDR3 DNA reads TGTGCCAGCAGGTTACCCCACGGAGACAATGAAGAACTGTTTTTT.

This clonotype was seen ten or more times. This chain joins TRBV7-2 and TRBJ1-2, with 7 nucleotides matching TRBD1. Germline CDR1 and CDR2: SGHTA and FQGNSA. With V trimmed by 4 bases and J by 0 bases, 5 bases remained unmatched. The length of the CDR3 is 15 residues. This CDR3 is CASSSQGGTNYGYTF. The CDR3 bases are TGTGCCAGCAGCTCTCAGGGGGGGACTAACTATGGCTACACCTTC.

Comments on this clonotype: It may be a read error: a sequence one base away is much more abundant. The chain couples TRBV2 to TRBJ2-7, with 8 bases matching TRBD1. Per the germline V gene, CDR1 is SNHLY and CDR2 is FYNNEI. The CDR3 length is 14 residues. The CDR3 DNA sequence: TGTGCCAGCAAAGCAGGGGGCGTAATGGACGAGCAGCACTTC. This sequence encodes CASKAGGVMDEQHF.

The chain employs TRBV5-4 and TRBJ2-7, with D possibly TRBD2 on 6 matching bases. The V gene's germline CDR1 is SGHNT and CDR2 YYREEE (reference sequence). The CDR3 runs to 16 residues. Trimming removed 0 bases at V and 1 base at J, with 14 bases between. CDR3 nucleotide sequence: TGTGCCAGCAGCTTGGGTGCGGGGCCCTCTTCCTACGAGCAGTACTTC. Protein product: CASSLGAGPSSYEQYF.

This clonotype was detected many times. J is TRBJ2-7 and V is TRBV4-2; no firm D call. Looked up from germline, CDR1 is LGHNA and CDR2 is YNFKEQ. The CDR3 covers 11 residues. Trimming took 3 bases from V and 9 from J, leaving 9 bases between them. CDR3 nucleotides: TGTGCCAGCAGCCAGGGCTTTGGGCAGTACTTC. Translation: CASSQGFGQYF.

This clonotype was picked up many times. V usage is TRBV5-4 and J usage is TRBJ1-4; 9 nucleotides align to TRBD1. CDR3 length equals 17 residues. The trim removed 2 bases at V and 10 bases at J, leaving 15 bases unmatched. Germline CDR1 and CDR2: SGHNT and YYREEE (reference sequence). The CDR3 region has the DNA TGTGCCAGCAGCTTACGGGGACAGGGCCCGGGGACGACAAAACTGTTTTTT. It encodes CASSLRGQGPGTTKLFF.

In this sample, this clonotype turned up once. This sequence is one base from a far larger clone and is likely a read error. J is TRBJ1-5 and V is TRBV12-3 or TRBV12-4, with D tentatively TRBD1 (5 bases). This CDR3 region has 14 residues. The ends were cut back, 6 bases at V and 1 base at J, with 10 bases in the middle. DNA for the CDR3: TGTGCCAGCAGACAGGAGGGGAGCAATCAGCCCCAGCATTTT. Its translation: CASRQEGSNQPQHF.

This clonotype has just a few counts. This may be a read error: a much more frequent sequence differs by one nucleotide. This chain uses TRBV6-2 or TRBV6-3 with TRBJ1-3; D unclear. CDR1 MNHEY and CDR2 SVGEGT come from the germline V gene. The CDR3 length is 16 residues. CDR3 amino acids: CASSDFLSISGNTIHF. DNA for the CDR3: TGTGCCAGCAGTGATTTTTTATCGATCTCTGGAAACACCATACATTTT.

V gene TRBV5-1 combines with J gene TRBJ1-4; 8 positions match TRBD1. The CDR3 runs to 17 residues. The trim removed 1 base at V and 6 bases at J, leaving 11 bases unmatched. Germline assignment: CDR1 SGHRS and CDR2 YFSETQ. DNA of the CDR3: TGCGCCAGCAGCTTGTACGCCAGGGGGCTTTTGGATGAAAAACTGTTTTTT. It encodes CASSLYARGLLDEKLFF. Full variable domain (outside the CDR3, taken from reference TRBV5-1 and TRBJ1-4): KAGVTQTPRYLIKTRGQQVTLSCSPISGHRSVSWYQQTPGQGLQFLFEYFSETQRNKGNFPGRFSGRQFSNSRSEMNVSTLELGDSALYLCASSLYARGLLDEKLFFGSGTQLSVL.

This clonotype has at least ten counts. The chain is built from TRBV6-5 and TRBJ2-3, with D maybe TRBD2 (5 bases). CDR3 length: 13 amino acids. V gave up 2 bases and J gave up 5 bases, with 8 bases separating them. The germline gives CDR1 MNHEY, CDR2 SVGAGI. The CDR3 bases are TGTGCCAGCAGTTACGTCCGGGGAGATACGCAGTATTTT. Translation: CASSYVRGDTQYF.

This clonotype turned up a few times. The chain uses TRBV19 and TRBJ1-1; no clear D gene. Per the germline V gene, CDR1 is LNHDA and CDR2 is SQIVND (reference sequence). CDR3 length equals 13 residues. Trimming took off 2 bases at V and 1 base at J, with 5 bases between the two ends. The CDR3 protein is CASSIRGNTEAFF. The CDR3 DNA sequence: TGTGCCAGTAGTATACGGGGGAACACTGAAGCTTTCTTT.